Described below is a single TCR beta chain sequence and its context. Its specificity is unknown. The CDR3 end is not reached by the read, which stops 3 residues before it; the germline J gene fills it in. These data come from a study of T cell clonality in common variable immunodeficiency. Study-wide results and caveats: In common variable immunodeficiency, TCR beta chains reportedly carried fewer deletions and N-nucleotide insertions.

Generated by immunoSEQ multiplex PCR, the TCRdb table keeps only in-frame clones and is missing some. The repertoire has about 34,000 clones, none seen only once; the ten largest take more than 25%. The CDR3 has 14 amino acids. The V end was cut by 8 bases, the J end by 4 bases, with 14 bases between. CDR1 and CDR2 (germline): SEHNR, FQNEAQ (reference sequence). J is TRBJ2-2 and V is TRBV7-9; D is perhaps TRBD2 (6 bases). This clonotype was obtained from a human donor with common variable immunodeficiency. The sequencing sample was made of peripheral blood mononuclear cells. The CDR3 here is CASQIREVTGELFF. CDR3 DNA (partial): TGTGCCAGCCAGATCAGGGAGGTCACCGGGGAG. The full variable domain, with the rest looked up from reference TRBV7-9 and TRBJ2-2, is DTGVSQNPRHKITKRGQNVTFRCDPISEHNRLYWYRQTLGQGPEFLTYFQNEAQLEKSRLLSDRFSAERPKGSFSTLEIQRTEQGDSAMYLCASQIREVTGELFFGEGSRLTVL.